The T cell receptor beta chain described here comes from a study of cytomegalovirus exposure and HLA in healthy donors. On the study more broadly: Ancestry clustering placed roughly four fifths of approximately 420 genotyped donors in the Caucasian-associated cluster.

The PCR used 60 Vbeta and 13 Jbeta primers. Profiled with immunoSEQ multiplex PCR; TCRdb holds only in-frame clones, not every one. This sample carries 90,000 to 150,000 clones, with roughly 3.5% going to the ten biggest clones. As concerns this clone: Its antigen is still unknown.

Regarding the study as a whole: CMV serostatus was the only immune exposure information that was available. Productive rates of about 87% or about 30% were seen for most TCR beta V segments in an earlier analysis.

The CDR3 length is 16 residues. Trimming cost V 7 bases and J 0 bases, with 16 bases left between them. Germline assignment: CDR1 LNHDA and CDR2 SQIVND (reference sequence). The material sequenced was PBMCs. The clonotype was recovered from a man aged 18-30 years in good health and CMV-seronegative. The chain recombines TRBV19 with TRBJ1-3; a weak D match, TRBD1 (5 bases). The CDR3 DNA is TGTGCCAGTATCCAACGGGAGGGACTCTCTGGAAACACCATATATTTT. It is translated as CASIQREGLSGNTIYF. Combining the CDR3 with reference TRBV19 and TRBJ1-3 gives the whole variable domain DGGITQSPKYLFRKEGQNVTLSCEQNLNHDAMYWYRQDPGQGLRLIYYSQIVNDFQKGDIAEGYSVSREKKESFPLTVTSAQKNPTAFYLCASIQREGLSGNTIYFGEGSWLTVV.